The 30 T cell receptor beta chains presented below share a single source sample, sequenced in a study of T-cell memory formation after mild COVID-19. TCRdb re-called the 5' RACE reads through MiXCR, storing one row per CDR3 protein. The table includes approximately 340,000 distinct CDR3 sequences, under 15% detected once. Sequencing was carried out using PBMCs or a T cell subset sorted from them (not recorded which). The receptor source for this set is a man younger than 30 who had mild COVID-19 (a few samples of this study predate the infection). Cell type and time point are not known.

The chain recombines TRBV29-1 with TRBJ2-2; the match to TRBD1 covers 8 bases. The ends lost 6 bases at V and 7 bases at J; junction bases unmatched: 13. Germline V CDR1 and CDR2: SQVTM, ANQGSEA. This CDR3 region has 15 residues. The CDR3: CSVPVPGGTDGELFF. In DNA, the CDR3 is TGCAGCGTCCCGGTACCAGGGGGCACGGACGGGGAGCTGTTTTTT.

This clonotype appeared once. Germline is not matched at one junction end, which may reflect a read error. This sequence joins TRBV24-1 and TRBJ1-1, with D hard to call. The V gene's germline CDR1 is KGHDR and CDR2 SFDVKD. The CDR3 has 14 amino acids. CDR3 bases: TGTGCCACCAGTGGGGCGGGAATGAACACTGAAGATTTCTTT. This codes for CATSGAGMNTEDFF.

V and J are TRBV20-1 and TRBJ2-7; D is undetermined. Germline values: CDR1 DFQATT, CDR2 SNEGSKA (reference sequence). The CDR3 is 13 residues long. Trimming removed 3 bases at V and 9 bases at J, with 18 bases between. The CDR3 DNA is TGCAGTGCTAGTTTCCCTCAACGATTTGGGCAGTACGTC. This translates into CSASFPQRFGQYV.

The V gene is TRBV7-2, the J gene TRBJ1-6, with D uncertain. This CDR3 is 15 amino acids long. Germline values: CDR1 SGHTA, CDR2 FQGNSA. V gave up 5 bases and J gave up 8 bases, with 16 bases separating them. This CDR3 is CASSVAVTAHSPLHF. In nucleotides, the CDR3 is TGTGCCAGCAGCGTCGCCGTGACCGCCCATTCACCCCTCCACTTT.

This chain uses TRBV7-2 with TRBJ2-5; D might be TRBD1 or TRBD2, each matching 5 bases. CDR1 SGHTA and CDR2 FQGNSA come from the germline V gene. The V end lost 1 base, the J end lost 1 base, and 13 bases lay between the germline ends. This CDR3 contains 16 residues. DNA of the CDR3: TGTGCCAGCAGCTTAGTCCCCTTAGGGACCCAAGAGACCCAGTACTTC. It specifies CASSLVPLGTQETQYF.

Only a few counts were recorded for this clonotype. The chain couples TRBV2 to TRBJ1-5, with D unresolved. Looked up from germline, CDR1 is SNHLY and CDR2 is FYNNEI. V lost 6 bases and J lost 7, with 10 bases in between. CDR3 length: 12 amino acids. DNA of the CDR3: TGTGCCAGCAGAGGAACCGGGCAGCCCCAGCATTTT. Its protein is CASRGTGQPQHF.

V is TRBV20-1 and J is TRBJ2-5; tentative D call: TRBD2 (5 bases). Between the trimmed V and J ends, which lost 3 bases and 3 bases, there was a span of 11 bases. The CDR3 loop spans 13 amino acids. The germline gives CDR1 DFQATT, CDR2 SNEGSKA (reference sequence). CDR3 amino acids: CSASSRAEETQYF. DNA of the CDR3: TGCAGTGCTAGCTCTCGAGCGGAAGAGACCCAGTACTTC.

This clonotype has only a few counts. The genes are TRBV7-3 and TRBJ2-3, with TRBD2 identical over 7 bases. Germline V CDR1 and CDR2: SGHTA, FQGTGA. This CDR3 has 14 amino acids. V trimming: 2 bases; J trimming: 5 bases; junction bases outside the gene matches: 4. The CDR3 DNA is TGTGCCAGCAGCTTAGATCGGGGGGAAGATACGCAGTATTTT. It specifies CASSLDRGEDTQYF.

The V and J genes are TRBV6-2 or TRBV6-3 and TRBJ1-2, with D perhaps matching TRBD1 (6 bases). The ends were cut back, 5 bases at V and 4 bases at J, with 11 bases in the middle. CDR3 length equals 13 residues. Looked up from germline, CDR1 is MNHEY and CDR2 is SVGEGT. Written as DNA, the CDR3 is TGTGCCAGCAGTCTCAGGGGCAGCTATGGCTACACCTTC. It yields the protein CASSLRGSYGYTF.

The gene calls are TRBV12-3 or TRBV12-4 and TRBJ1-1; D is uncertain. CDR3 length equals 14 residues. V lost 2 bases and J lost 1, with 8 bases in between. In DNA form, the CDR3 reads TGTGCCAGCAGTTTATGGAATCAGAACACTGAAGCTTTCTTT. It codes for CASSLWNQNTEAFF.

This clonotype was seen more than once but under ten times. The V call is TRBV4-1, the J call TRBJ2-3; 8 bases are shared with TRBD1. This CDR3 is 16 amino acids long. Germline V lookup: CDR1 MGHRA, CDR2 YSYEKL. After removal of 1 base from V and 2 bases from J, the junction contained 5 bases not matched to a gene. CDR3 DNA: TGCGCCAGCAGCCAAGGACAGGGGATCGTCACAGATACGCAGTATTTT. This codes for CASSQGQGIVTDTQYF.

This clonotype was counted between two and nine times. The V call is TRBV6-2 or TRBV6-3, the J call TRBJ2-1; D ambiguous. Germline V gives CDR1 MNHEY, CDR2 SVGEGT. V was shortened by 0 bases and J by 6 bases, with 15 bases between the two germline ends. This CDR3 spans 16 amino acids. CDR3 DNA sequence: TGTGCCAGCAGTTACTCAGAGCGAACCGTACTCAATGAGCAGTTCTTC. Its protein is CASSYSERTVLNEQFF.

This clonotype was detected only a few times. CDR3: CASSPLEDDRGLETQYF. In DNA, the CDR3 is TGTGCCAGCTCACCCTTAGAAGATGACAGGGGGCTGGAGACCCAGTACTTC. The chain joins TRBV18 to TRBJ2-5; TRBD1 matches 10 bases. Germline trimming cut 3 bases from V and 5 bases from J; bases unmatched to any gene: 12. In germline, CDR1 is KGHSH, CDR2 LQKENI. CDR3 length: 17 residues. Supplemented by reference TRBV18 and TRBJ2-5, the full variable domain reads NAGVMQNPRHLVRRRGQEARLRCSPMKGHSHVYWYRQLPEEGLKFMVYLQKENIIDESGMPKERFSAEFPKEGPSILRIQQVVRGDSAAYFCASSPLEDDRGLETQYFGPGTRLLVL.

The CDR3 protein is CASHRGASYNEQFF. CDR3 bases: TGTGCCAGCCATCGGGGGGCCTCCTACAATGAGCAGTTCTTC. This chain uses TRBV6-2 or TRBV6-3 with TRBJ2-1; tentatively, D is TRBD2 (7 bases). There are 14 residues in the CDR3. Trimming pared 8 bases from V and 0 bases from J, leaving 11 bases between. From germline, CDR1 is MNHEY and CDR2 SVGEGT.

The V and J genes are TRBV7-2 and TRBJ2-5; 10 bases are a match to TRBD1. The CDR3 length is 17 residues. The junction had 6 bases not matched to a gene; V was cut back by 0 bases and J by 2 bases. Looked up from germline, CDR1 is SGHTA and CDR2 is FQGNSA. The CDR3: CASSLAAGQGPQETQYF. The CDR3 DNA sequence: TGTGCCAGCAGCTTAGCGGCGGGACAGGGGCCGCAAGAGACCCAGTACTTC.

The J gene is TRBJ2-1, the V gene TRBV4-1; possibly TRBD1 for D (5 bases). V was clipped by 3 bases and J by 8 bases, with 8 bases between them. This CDR3 contains 12 residues. Germline CDR1 reads MGHRA; CDR2 reads YSYEKL. CDR3 in amino acids: CASSHQGHEQFF. DNA for the CDR3: TGCGCCAGCAGCCATCAGGGCCATGAGCAGTTCTTC.

This clonotype occurred a few times. This chain links TRBV5-1 with TRBJ2-2, with D perhaps given as TRBD1 or TRBD2 (5 bases each). CDR1 and CDR2 (germline): SGHRS, YFSETQ. There are 17 residues in the CDR3. V was shortened by 1 base and J by 4 bases, with 17 bases between the two germline ends. CDR3 region: CASSLPPGTSGTGELFF. The DNA for the CDR3 is TGCGCCAGCAGCTTGCCGCCCGGGACCTCGGGCACCGGGGAGCTGTTTTTT. Looking up the rest from reference TRBV5-1 and TRBJ2-2 gives the full variable domain: KAGVTQTPRYLIKTRGQQVTLSCSPISGHRSVSWYQQTPGQGLQFLFEYFSETQRNKGNFPGRFSGRQFSNSRSEMNVSTLELGDSALYLCASSLPPGTSGTGELFFGEGSRLTVL.

The chain recombines TRBV20-1 with TRBJ1-2; possible D gene TRBD1, 5 bases. The CDR3 sequence is 15 residues long. Germline V gene data show CDR1 as DFQATT and CDR2 as SNEGSKA (reference sequence). V gave up 3 bases and J gave up 4 bases, with 18 bases separating them. The CDR3 region has the DNA TGCAGTGCTAGGGCCCCAGCAGGGAGTCTCTATGGCTACACCTTC. It encodes CSARAPAGSLYGYTF.

V usage is TRBV2 and J usage is TRBJ1-5; 7 nucleotides align to TRBD1. CDR1 is SNHLY, CDR2 FYNNEI, per germline. J gave up 7 bases and V 6 bases, and 9 bases lay outside the gene matches. There are 14 residues in the CDR3. In nucleotides, the CDR3 is TGTGCCAGCAGGGGAGTAGACAGGGCCCAGCCCCAGCATTTT. This translates into CASRGVDRAQPQHF.

This rearrangement joins TRBV19 to TRBJ1-5; D unresolved. V was cut by 3 bases and J by 5 bases, with 5 bases left in between. Germline V gene lookup returns CDR1 LNHDA and CDR2 SQIVND (reference sequence). The CDR3 consists of 12 residues. The CDR3 region has the DNA TGTGCCAGTAGTATTGATGATCAGCCCCAGCATTTT. This codes for CASSIDDQPQHF.

This clonotype occurred many times. The chain links TRBV12-3 or TRBV12-4 to TRBJ2-4; D possibly uses TRBD1 or TRBD2 (6 bases each). The CDR3 has 15 amino acids. Between the trimmed V and J ends, which lost 6 bases and 1 base, there was a span of 13 bases. CDR3 nucleotide sequence: TGTGCCAGCAGCCCAAGGGGGGCGGCCAAAAACATTCAGTACTTC. This encodes CASSPRGAAKNIQYF.

V and J are TRBV5-4 and TRBJ2-3, with 11 bases lining up with TRBD2. Germline V lookup: CDR1 SGHNT, CDR2 YYREEE (reference sequence). This CDR3 contains 16 residues. Germline trimming cut 2 bases from V and 2 bases from J; bases unmatched to any gene: 4. The CDR3 region has the DNA TGTGCCAGCAGCTTAAGACTAGCGGGGAACACAGATACGCAGTATTTT. The encoded protein is CASSLRLAGNTDTQYF.

This clonotype turned up a few times. The chain is built from TRBV4-1 and TRBJ2-7; TRBD2 matches 7 bases. The junction had 14 bases not matched to a gene; V was cut back by 1 base and J by 11 bases. This CDR3 has 15 residues. The germline CDR1 and CDR2 sequences are MGHRA and YSYEKL. CDR3 nucleotides: TGCGCCAGCAGCCAAGGGGCCGGTAGTATCAGCGGGGAGTACTTC. It translates to CASSQGAGSISGEYF.

This clonotype was recorded many times. The chain uses TRBV5-1 and TRBJ2-4, with TRBD1 identical over 9 bases. Trimming removed 2 bases from V and 5 bases from J; junction bases left unmatched: 2. The V gene's germline CDR1 is SGHRS and CDR2 YFSETQ. CDR3 length: 14 residues. The CDR3 protein is CASSLRTGENIQYF. In nucleotides, the CDR3 is TGCGCCAGCAGCTTAAGGACAGGGGAAAACATTCAGTACTTC.

This clonotype was seen a few times. The genes are TRBV20-1 and TRBJ1-6, with 7 bases matching TRBD1. CDR1 DFQATT and CDR2 SNEGSKA come from the germline V gene (reference sequence). The CDR3 sequence is 15 residues long. The junction had 4 bases not matched to a gene; V was cut back by 5 bases and J by 0 bases. The CDR3 spells CSAGDSSSYNSPLHF. DNA for the CDR3: TGCAGTGCTGGGGACAGCTCCTCCTATAATTCACCCCTCCACTTT.

This clonotype has just a few counts. The chain joins TRBV2 to TRBJ2-2; the D is unclear. Deletions cut 5 bases from V and 6 bases from J, with 13 bases between. The germline V gene encodes CDR1 SNHLY and CDR2 FYNNEI. The CDR3 consists of 14 residues. In DNA, the CDR3 is TGTGCCAGCAGTCGAGACTGGGATGCCGGGGAGCTGTTTTTT. It encodes CASSRDWDAGELFF.

To note about this clonotype: Just one base apart from a much larger clone, this may be a read error. This likely comes from a read error, as the CDR3 has no conserved phenylalanine or tryptophan at its end. V usage is TRBV7-9 and J usage is TRBJ2-4; no clear D. The CDR3 contains 13 residues. The V end was cut by 3 bases, the J end by 5 bases, with 8 bases between. The germline gives CDR1 SEHNR, CDR2 FQNEAQ (reference sequence). The CDR3 is CASSLWTENIQYL. The CDR3 DNA is TGTGCCAGCAGCTTGTGGACCGAAAACATTCAGTACTTA.

The chain carries TRBV20-1 and TRBJ2-2, with D maybe TRBD1 (5 bases). CDR3 length: 13 residues. Trimming cost V 6 bases and J 0 bases, with 8 bases left between them. Per the germline V gene, CDR1 is DFQATT and CDR2 is SNEGSKA (reference sequence). In DNA, the CDR3 is TGCAGTGCATCAGGGACGAACACCGGGGAGCTGTTTTTT. Residues: CSASGTNTGELFF.

The chain carries TRBV4-1 and TRBJ2-7; 8 positions match TRBD1. The CDR3 spans 14 residues. CDR1 is MGHRA and CDR2 is YSYEKL in the germline V gene. J was trimmed by 4 bases and V by 3 bases; bases with no gene match: 5. The CDR3 DNA reads TGCGCCAGCAGCCAGAACAGGGGGAAGTACGAGCAGTACTTC. It yields the protein CASSQNRGKYEQYF.

The chain couples TRBV7-2 to TRBJ2-3; 7 nucleotides line up with TRBD1. Trimming at V came to 5 bases and at J to 1 base, leaving 9 bases not matched to a gene. The CDR3 runs 16 residues. Germline CDR1 and CDR2: SGHTA and FQGNSA. In DNA, the CDR3 is TGTGCCAGCAGCCCACACCTGACAGGGCGCACAGATACGCAGTATTTT. Amino acids: CASSPHLTGRTDTQYF.